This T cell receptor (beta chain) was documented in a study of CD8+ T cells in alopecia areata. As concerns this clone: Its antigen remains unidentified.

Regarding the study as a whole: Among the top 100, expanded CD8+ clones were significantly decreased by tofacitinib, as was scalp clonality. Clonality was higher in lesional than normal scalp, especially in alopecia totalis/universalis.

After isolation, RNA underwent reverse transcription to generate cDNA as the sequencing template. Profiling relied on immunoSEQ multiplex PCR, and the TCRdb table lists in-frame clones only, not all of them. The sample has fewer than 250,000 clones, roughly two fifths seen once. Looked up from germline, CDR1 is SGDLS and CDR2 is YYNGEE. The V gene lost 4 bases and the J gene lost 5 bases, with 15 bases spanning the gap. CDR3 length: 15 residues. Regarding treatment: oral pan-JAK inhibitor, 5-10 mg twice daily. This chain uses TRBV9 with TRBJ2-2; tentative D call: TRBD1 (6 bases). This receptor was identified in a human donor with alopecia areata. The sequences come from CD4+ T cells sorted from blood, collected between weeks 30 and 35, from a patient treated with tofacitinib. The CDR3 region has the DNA TGTGCCAGCAGCCAAGGGCAGGGGCGAACCGGGGAGCTGTTTTTT. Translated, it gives CASSQGQGRTGELFF.